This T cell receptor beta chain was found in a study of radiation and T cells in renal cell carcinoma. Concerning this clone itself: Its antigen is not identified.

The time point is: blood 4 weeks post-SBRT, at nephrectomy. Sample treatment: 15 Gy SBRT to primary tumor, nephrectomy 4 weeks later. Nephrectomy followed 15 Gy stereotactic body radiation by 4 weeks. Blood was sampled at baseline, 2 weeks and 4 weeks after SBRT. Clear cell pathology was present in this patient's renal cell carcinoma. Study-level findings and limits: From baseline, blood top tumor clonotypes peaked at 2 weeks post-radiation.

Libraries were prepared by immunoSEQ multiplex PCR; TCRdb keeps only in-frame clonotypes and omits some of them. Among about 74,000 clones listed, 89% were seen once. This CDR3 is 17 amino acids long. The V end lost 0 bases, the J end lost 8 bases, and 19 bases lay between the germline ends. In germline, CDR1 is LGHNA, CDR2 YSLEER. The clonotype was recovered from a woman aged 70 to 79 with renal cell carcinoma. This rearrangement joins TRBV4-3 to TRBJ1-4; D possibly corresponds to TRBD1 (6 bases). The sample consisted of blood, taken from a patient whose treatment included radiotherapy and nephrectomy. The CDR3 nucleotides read TGCGCCAGCAGCCAAGATGTGGGAGGGGGACGAGGGGAAAAACTGTTTTTT. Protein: CASSQDVGGGRGEKLFF.